This TCR beta chain was observed in a study of blood T cell repertoires in COVID-19. As for the study in general: Acute and convalescent COVID-19 specimens originated in the United States, Italy and Spain.

The repertoire was sequenced with immunoSEQ multiplex PCR; TCRdb's copy has only in-frame clones and lacks some. The table lists 100,000 to 150,000 clones, about 79% of them singletons. V was cut by 6 bases and J by 7 bases, with 15 bases left in between. CDR1 and CDR2 (germline): MGHDK, SYGVNS. The CDR3 has 13 amino acids. The sample comprised peripheral blood. The receptor was derived from a man aged 40-49 years with active or convalescent COVID-19. The chain combines TRBV25-1 with TRBJ1-2, with D perhaps TRBD1 (5 bases). This CDR3 reads CASRRTDRGGYTF. The CDR3 DNA is TGTGCCAGCAGGAGAACTGATAGGGGTGGCTACACCTTC.